One and the same sample provided the 3 T cell receptor beta chains below, sequenced in a study of cytomegalovirus exposure and HLA in healthy donors. The PCR used 60 Vbeta and 13 Jbeta primers. Clones were read by immunoSEQ multiplex PCR, and TCRdb kept only the in-frame ones, dropping some. This sample carries 150,000 to 200,000 clones, roughly three quarters of them seen once, and the ten largest clones take around 4.6%. The specimen was PBMCs. The receptors derive from a man younger than 30 in good health and CMV-seropositive.

The rearrangement links TRBV6-1 to TRBJ1-2, with D uncertain. The V gene's germline CDR1 is MNHNS and CDR2 SASEGT. The CDR3 has 15 residues. V was shortened by 3 bases and J by 4 bases, with 15 bases between the two germline ends. This chain's CDR3 is CASSDRPGLSYGYTF. CDR3 DNA: TGTGCCAGCAGTGACAGACCTGGACTCTCCTATGGCTACACCTTC.

The V gene is TRBV5-4, the J gene TRBJ2-5, with TRBD2 matching over 10 bases. The CDR3 has 16 residues. The germline gives CDR1 SGHNT, CDR2 YYREEE (reference sequence). Unmatched junction bases numbered 11, after V lost 4 bases and J lost 5 bases. This chain's CDR3 is CASSPRTSGDRETQYF. The CDR3 DNA follows: TGTGCCAGCAGCCCTCGGACTAGCGGAGACCGGGAGACCCAGTACTTC.

This chain links TRBV5-1 with TRBJ2-7, with D maybe TRBD1 (5 bases). Germline CDR1 is SGHRS and CDR2 is YFSETQ. This CDR3 spans 11 amino acids. In DNA, the CDR3 is TGCACGAAGGGGTATTCCTACGAGCAGTACGTC. Translated, it gives CTKGYSYEQYV.